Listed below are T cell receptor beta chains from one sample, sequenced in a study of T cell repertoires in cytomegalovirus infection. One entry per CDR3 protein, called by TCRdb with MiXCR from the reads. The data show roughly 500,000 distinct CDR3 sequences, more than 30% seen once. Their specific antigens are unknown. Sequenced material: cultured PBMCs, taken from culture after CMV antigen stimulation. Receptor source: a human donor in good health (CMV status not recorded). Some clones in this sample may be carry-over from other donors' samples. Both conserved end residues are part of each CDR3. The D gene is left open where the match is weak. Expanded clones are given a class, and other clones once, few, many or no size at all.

DNA: TGTGCCACCCAAGGAGGGGCGATGACCGGGGAGCTGTTTTTT
CDR3: CATQGGAMTGELFF
V: TRBV6-2/TRBV6-3
size: many
D: NA
J: TRBJ2-2

DNA: TGTGCCAGCAGCCCCGGACAGTTTGTCGGGGGTTATGGCTACACCTTC
CDR3: CASSPGQFVGGYGYTF
V: TRBV11-2
size: few
D: NA
J: TRBJ1-2

DNA: TGTGCCACCAGTGGCCAAACTAGCGAGAGCTCCTACAATGAGCAGTTCTTC
CDR3: CATSGQTSESSYNEQFF
V: TRBV24-1
size: few
D: TRBD2
J: TRBJ2-1

DNA: TGTGCCAGCAGCTTGGCTACAGGCTTGGGTCAGCCCCAGCATTTT
CDR3: CASSLATGLGQPQHF
V: TRBV5-6
size: few
D: NA
J: TRBJ1-5

DNA: TGTGCCAGCAGCCAACAACAAGAGACCCAGTACTTC
CDR3: CASSQQQETQYF
V: TRBV7-9
size: many
D: NA
J: TRBJ2-5

DNA: TGTGCCAGCAGCCCCGAAGCGGTGAACACTGAAGCTTTCTTT
CDR3: CASSPEAVNTEAFF
V: TRBV7-2
size: many
D: NA
J: TRBJ1-1

DNA: TGTGCCAGCAGAGGAGAGACTAGCGGGAGAGGTGTCTACAATGAGCAGTTCTTC
CDR3: CASRGETSGRGVYNEQFF
V: TRBV7-9
size: few
D: TRBD2
J: TRBJ2-1

DNA: TGTGCCATCAGCAATGACAGGGGTGATAATTCACCCCTCCACTTT
CDR3: CAISNDRGDNSPLHF
V: TRBV10-3
size: few
D: TRBD1
J: TRBJ1-6

DNA: TGTGCCAGCAGTTCCCCTCGGACAGGAACAATAACCAATCAGCCCCAGCATTTT
CDR3: CASSSPRTGTITNQPQHF
V: TRBV6-6
size: NA
D: TRBD1
J: TRBJ1-5

DNA: TGTGCCTGGAGTAACGACAGGCCAGGGGTCTCTGGAAACACCATATATTTT
CDR3: CAWSNDRPGVSGNTIYF
V: TRBV30
size: NA
D: NA
J: TRBJ1-3

DNA: TGCGCCAGCAGCCAAGATAGACTAGCGGGAATAGGACTCTACAATGAGCAGTTCTTC
CDR3: CASSQDRLAGIGLYNEQFF
V: TRBV4-3
size: NA
D: TRBD2
J: TRBJ2-1

DNA: TGTGCCAGCAGCTCGGGACAGGGAGGAGATACGCAGTATTTT
CDR3: CASSSGQGGDTQYF
V: TRBV7-3
size: few
D: TRBD1
J: TRBJ2-3

DNA: TGTGCCAGCAGGCCGTGGACTGTGGATGAGCAGTTCTTC
CDR3: CASRPWTVDEQFF
V: TRBV27
size: NA
D: NA
J: TRBJ2-1

DNA: TGTGCCAGCCGACAGGGTCTGGCTCAGCCCCAGCATTTT
CDR3: CASRQGLAQPQHF
V: TRBV5-5
size: NA
D: TRBD1
J: TRBJ1-5

DNA: TGTGCCAGCAGTGAGACATCCAGCGATGGCACTGAAGCTTTCTTT
CDR3: CASSETSSDGTEAFF
V: TRBV2
size: NA
D: NA
J: TRBJ1-1